The clone carrying this TCR beta chain was counted ten times or more. Its specificity is not known. This entry belongs to a study of neurological immune-mediated disorders. Study outcomes and limitations: Phylogenetic grouping put 18 of 34 multiple sclerosis patients' repertoires into one related-CDR3 cluster, a possible signature. CDR3 amino acid sequences found in expanded clones were never shared across subjects, suggesting private repertoires in all groups. Multiple sclerosis, the disease with the least TCR clonal expansion, fell below healthy controls, whereas HTLV-1-associated myelopathy showed the most.

CDR3 size: 16 residues. Germline loops: CDR1 SGHVS, CDR2 FQNEAQ. Trimming at V came to 2 bases and at J to 4 bases, leaving 10 bases not matched to a gene. TCRdb re-derived calls from the 5' RACE reads in MiXCR, one entry per CDR3 protein. The sample has about 55,000 distinct CDR3 sequences; about 3.5% are singletons. The receptor comes from a man in his thirties or forties with multiple sclerosis. Sequenced material: PBMCs. This rearrangement joins TRBV7-8 to TRBJ1-1; 7 bases agree with TRBD1. The CDR3, as DNA: TGTGCCAGCAGCTTACCGAGACAGGGACGTGTCACTGAAGCTTTCTTT. It encodes CASSLPRQGRVTEAFF.